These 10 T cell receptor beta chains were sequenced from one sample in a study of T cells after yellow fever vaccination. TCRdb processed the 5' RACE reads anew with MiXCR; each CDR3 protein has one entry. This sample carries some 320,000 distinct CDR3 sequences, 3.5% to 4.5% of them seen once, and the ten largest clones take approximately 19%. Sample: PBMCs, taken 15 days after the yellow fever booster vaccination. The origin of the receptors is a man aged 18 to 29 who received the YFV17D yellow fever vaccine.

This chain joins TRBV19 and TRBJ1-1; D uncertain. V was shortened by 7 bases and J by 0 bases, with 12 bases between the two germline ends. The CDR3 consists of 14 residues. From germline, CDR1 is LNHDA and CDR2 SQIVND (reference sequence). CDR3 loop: CASIPSGLNTEAFF. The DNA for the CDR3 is TGTGCCAGTATCCCAAGTGGGTTGAACACTGAAGCTTTCTTT.

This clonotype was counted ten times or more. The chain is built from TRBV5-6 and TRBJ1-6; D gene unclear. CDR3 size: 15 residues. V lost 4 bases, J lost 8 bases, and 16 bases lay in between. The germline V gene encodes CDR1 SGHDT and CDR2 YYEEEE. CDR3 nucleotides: TGTGCCAGCAGCCGGCGGACTTTACTACATTCACCCCTCCACTTT. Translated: CASSRRTLLHSPLHF.

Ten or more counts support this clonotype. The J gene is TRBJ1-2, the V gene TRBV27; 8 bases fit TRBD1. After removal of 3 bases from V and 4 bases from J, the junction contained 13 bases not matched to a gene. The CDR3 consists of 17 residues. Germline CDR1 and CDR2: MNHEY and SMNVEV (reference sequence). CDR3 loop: CASSFSGVGQEGYGYTF. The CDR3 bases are TGTGCCAGCAGTTTTAGTGGAGTGGGACAGGAGGGCTATGGCTACACCTTC.

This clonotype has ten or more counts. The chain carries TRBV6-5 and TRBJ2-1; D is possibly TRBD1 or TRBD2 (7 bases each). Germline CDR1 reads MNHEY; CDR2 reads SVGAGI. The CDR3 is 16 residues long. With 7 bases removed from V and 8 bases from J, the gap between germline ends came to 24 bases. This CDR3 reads CASIKKGASGGYEQFF. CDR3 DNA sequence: TGTGCCAGCATCAAGAAGGGGGCTAGCGGAGGATATGAGCAGTTCTTC.

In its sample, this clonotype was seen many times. The DNA of the CDR3 is TGTGCCAGCAGTTTAGCGTCTTCACCCCTCCACTTT. This gives the protein CASSLASSPLHF. This chain uses TRBV12-3 or TRBV12-4 with TRBJ1-6; D gene ambiguous. The CDR3 sequence is 12 residues long. V lost 0 bases, J lost 9 bases, and 3 bases lay in between.

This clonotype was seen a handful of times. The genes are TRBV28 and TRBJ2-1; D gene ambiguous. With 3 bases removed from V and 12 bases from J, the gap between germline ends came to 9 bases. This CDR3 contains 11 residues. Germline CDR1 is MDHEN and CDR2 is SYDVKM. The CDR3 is CASSFRTGQFF. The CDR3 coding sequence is TGTGCCAGCAGTTTCCGAACCGGGCAGTTCTTC.

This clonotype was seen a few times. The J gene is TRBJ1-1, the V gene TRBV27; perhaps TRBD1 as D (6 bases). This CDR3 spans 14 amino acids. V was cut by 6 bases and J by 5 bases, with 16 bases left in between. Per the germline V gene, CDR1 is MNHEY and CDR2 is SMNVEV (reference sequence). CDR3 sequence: CASSLFRGRTEAFF. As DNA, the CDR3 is TGTGCCAGCAGCCTCTTCAGGGGTCGGACTGAAGCTTTCTTT.

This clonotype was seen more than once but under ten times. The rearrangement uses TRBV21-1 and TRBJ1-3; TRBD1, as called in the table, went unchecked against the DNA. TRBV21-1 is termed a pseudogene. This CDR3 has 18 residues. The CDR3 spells CASSSLFRGLSSGNTIYF. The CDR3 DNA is TGTGCCAGCAGCAGCCTATTCAGGGGTCTCAGCTCTGGAAACACCATATATTTT.

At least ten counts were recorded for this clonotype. The CDR3 nucleotides are TGCGCCAGCAGCTTGGGGGGAACAGGGGGCGGAGAGACCCAGTACTTC. Its protein product is CASSLGGTGGGETQYF. The J gene is TRBJ2-5, the V gene TRBV5-1; 9 nucleotides match TRBD1. The CDR3 is 16 residues long. CDR1 and CDR2 from the germline V gene are SGHRS and YFSETQ. With V trimmed by 0 bases and J by 4 bases, 7 bases remained unmatched.

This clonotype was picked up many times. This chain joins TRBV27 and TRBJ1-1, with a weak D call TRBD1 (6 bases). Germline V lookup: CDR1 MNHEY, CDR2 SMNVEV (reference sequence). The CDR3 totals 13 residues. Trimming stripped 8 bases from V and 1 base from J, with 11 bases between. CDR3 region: CASQTGWNTEAFF. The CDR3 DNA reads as TGTGCCAGCCAGACAGGATGGAACACTGAAGCTTTCTTT.